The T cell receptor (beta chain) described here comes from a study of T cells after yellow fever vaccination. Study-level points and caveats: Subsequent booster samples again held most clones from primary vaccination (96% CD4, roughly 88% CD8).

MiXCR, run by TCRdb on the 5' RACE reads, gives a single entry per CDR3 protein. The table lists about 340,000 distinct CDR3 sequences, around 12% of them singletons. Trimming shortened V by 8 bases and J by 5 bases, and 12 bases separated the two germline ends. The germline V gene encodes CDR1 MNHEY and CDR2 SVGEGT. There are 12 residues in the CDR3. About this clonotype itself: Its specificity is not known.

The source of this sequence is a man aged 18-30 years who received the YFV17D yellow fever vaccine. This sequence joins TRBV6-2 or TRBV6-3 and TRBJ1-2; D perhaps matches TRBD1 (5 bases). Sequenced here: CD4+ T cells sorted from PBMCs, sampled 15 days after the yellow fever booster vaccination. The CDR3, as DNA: TGTGCCAGCGGGAGGCAGGGTTATGGCTACACCTTC. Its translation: CASGRQGYGYTF.